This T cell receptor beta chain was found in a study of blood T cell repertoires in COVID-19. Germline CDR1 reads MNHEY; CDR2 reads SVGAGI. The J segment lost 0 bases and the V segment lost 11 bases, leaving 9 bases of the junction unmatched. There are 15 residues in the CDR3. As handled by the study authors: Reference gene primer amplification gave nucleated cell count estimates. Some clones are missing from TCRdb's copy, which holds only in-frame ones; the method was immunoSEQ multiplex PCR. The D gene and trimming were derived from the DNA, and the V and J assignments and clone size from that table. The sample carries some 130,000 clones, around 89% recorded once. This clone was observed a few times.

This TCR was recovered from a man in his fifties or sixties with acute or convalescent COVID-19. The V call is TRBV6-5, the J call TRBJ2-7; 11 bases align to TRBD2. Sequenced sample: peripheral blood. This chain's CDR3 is CASKTGTSGSYEQYF. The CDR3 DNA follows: TGTGCCTCAAAAACCGGGACTAGCGGCTCCTACGAGCAGTACTTC.